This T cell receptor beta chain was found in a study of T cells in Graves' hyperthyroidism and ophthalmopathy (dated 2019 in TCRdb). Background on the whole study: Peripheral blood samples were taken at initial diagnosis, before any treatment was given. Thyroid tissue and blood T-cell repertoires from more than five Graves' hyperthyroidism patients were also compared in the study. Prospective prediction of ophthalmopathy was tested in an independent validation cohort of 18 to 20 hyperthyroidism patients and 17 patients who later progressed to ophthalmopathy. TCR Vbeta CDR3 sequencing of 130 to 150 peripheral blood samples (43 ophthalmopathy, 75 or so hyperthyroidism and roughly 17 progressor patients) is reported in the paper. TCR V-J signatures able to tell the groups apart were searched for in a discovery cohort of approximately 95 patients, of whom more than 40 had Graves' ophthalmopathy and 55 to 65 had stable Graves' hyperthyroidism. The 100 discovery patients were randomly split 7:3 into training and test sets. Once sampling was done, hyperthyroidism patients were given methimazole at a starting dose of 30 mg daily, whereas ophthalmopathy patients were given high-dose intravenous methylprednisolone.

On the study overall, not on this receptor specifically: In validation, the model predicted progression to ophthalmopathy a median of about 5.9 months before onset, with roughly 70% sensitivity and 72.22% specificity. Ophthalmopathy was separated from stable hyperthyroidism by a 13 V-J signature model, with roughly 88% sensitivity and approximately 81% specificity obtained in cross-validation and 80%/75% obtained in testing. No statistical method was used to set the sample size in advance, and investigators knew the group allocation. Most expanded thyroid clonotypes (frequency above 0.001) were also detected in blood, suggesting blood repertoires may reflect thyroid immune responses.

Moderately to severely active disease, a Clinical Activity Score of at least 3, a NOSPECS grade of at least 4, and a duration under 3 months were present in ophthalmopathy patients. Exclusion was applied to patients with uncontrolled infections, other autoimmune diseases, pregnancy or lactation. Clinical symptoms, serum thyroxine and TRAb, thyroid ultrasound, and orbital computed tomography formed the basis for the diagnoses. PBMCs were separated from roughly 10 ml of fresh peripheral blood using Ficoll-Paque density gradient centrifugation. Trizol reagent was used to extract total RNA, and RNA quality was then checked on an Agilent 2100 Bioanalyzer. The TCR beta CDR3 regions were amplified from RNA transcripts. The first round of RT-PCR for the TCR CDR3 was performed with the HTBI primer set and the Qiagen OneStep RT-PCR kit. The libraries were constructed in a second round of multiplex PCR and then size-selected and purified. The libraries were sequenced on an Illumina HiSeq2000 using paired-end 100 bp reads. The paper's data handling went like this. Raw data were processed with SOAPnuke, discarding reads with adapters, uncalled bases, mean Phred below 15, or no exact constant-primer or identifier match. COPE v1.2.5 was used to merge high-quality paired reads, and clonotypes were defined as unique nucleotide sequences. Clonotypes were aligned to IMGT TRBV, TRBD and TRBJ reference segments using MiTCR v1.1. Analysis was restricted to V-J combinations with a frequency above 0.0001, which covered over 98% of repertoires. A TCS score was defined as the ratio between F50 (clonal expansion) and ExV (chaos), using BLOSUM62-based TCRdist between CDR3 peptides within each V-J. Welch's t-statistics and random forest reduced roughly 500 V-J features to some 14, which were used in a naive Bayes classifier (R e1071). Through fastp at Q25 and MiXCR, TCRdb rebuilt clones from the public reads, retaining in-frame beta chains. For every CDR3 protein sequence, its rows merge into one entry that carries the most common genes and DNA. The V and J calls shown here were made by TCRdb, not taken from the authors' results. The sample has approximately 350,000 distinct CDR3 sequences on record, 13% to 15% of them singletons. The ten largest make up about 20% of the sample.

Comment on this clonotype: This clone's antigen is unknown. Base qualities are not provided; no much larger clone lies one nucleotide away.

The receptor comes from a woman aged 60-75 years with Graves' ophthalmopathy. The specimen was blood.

The CDR3 sequence is CATSREGGSGSSYEQYF. The sequenced DNA is TGTGCCACCAGCAGAGAGGGAGGTAGCGGGAGCTCCTACGAGCAGTACTTC. The chain couples TRBV15 to TRBJ2-7; 9 bases in the junction line up with TRBD2. V has 0 bases trimmed and J has 0 bases trimmed; junction bases matching no gene number 6. Counted from cysteine to phenylalanine, this CDR3 has 17 amino acids. The kept DNA is CDR3 alone, 51 bases in frame from the first base. The germline V gene encodes CDR1 LNHNV and CDR2 YYDKDF (reference sequence).